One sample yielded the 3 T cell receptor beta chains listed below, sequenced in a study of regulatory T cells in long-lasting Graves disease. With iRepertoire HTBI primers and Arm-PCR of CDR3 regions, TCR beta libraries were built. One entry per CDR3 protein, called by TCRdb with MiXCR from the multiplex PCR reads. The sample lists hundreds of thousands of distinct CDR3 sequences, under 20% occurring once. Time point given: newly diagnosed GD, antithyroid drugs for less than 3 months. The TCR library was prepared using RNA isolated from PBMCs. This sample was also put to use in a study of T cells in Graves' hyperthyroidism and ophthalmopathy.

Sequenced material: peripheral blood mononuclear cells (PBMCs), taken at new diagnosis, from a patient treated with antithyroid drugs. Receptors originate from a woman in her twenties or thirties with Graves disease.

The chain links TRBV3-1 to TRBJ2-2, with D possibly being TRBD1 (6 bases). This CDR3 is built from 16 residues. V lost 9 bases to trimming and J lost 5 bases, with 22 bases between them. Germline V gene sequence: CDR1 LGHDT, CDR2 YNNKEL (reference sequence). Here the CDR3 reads CASTRTASTATGELFF. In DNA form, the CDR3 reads TGTGCCAGTACAAGGACAGCAAGTACGGCGACCGGGGAGCTGTTTTTT.

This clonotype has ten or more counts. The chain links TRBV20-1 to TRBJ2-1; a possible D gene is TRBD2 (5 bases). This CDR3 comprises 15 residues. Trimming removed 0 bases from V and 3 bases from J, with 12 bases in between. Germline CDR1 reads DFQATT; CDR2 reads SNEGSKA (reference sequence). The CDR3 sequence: CSARDNWAGYNEQFF. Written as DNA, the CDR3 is TGCAGTGCTAGAGATAATTGGGCGGGCTACAATGAGCAGTTCTTC.

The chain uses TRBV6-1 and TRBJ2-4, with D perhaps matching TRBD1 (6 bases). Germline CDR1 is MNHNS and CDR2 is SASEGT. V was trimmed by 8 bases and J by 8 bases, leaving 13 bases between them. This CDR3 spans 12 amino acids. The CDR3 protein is CASLLTGYIQYF. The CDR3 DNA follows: TGTGCCAGCCTTTTAACAGGGTACATTCAGTACTTC.